This TCR beta chain was documented in a study of PD-1 blockade in classical Hodgkin lymphoma. Study-level information: Nivolumab dosed at 3 mg/kg went to patients intravenously every 2 weeks. Findings of the study overall: Partial responders and progressors had significantly lower baseline TCR diversity. By cycle point C4D1, TCR diversity had risen significantly in CD4+ cells (but not CD8+ cells).

The CDR3 has 16 residues. On this clone: Its cognate antigen is unknown.

Profiled with immunoSEQ multiplex PCR; TCRdb holds only in-frame clones, not every one. The data hold 110,000 or so clones, with around 89% observed a single time. Each patient's relapse followed autologous stem cell transplantation, and brentuximab vedotin exposure varied. Sequences were derived from peripheral blood mononuclear cells (PBMCs), sampled before the second cycle of nivolumab. V gene TRBV21-1 combines with J gene TRBJ1-5. TRBV21-1 is a known pseudogene. This clonotype was obtained from a human donor with classical Hodgkin lymphoma. The CDR3 here is CASSTGERGSNQPQHF. The CDR3 DNA reads TGTGCCAGCAGCACGGGGGAACGGGGTAGCAATCAGCCCCAGCATTTT.